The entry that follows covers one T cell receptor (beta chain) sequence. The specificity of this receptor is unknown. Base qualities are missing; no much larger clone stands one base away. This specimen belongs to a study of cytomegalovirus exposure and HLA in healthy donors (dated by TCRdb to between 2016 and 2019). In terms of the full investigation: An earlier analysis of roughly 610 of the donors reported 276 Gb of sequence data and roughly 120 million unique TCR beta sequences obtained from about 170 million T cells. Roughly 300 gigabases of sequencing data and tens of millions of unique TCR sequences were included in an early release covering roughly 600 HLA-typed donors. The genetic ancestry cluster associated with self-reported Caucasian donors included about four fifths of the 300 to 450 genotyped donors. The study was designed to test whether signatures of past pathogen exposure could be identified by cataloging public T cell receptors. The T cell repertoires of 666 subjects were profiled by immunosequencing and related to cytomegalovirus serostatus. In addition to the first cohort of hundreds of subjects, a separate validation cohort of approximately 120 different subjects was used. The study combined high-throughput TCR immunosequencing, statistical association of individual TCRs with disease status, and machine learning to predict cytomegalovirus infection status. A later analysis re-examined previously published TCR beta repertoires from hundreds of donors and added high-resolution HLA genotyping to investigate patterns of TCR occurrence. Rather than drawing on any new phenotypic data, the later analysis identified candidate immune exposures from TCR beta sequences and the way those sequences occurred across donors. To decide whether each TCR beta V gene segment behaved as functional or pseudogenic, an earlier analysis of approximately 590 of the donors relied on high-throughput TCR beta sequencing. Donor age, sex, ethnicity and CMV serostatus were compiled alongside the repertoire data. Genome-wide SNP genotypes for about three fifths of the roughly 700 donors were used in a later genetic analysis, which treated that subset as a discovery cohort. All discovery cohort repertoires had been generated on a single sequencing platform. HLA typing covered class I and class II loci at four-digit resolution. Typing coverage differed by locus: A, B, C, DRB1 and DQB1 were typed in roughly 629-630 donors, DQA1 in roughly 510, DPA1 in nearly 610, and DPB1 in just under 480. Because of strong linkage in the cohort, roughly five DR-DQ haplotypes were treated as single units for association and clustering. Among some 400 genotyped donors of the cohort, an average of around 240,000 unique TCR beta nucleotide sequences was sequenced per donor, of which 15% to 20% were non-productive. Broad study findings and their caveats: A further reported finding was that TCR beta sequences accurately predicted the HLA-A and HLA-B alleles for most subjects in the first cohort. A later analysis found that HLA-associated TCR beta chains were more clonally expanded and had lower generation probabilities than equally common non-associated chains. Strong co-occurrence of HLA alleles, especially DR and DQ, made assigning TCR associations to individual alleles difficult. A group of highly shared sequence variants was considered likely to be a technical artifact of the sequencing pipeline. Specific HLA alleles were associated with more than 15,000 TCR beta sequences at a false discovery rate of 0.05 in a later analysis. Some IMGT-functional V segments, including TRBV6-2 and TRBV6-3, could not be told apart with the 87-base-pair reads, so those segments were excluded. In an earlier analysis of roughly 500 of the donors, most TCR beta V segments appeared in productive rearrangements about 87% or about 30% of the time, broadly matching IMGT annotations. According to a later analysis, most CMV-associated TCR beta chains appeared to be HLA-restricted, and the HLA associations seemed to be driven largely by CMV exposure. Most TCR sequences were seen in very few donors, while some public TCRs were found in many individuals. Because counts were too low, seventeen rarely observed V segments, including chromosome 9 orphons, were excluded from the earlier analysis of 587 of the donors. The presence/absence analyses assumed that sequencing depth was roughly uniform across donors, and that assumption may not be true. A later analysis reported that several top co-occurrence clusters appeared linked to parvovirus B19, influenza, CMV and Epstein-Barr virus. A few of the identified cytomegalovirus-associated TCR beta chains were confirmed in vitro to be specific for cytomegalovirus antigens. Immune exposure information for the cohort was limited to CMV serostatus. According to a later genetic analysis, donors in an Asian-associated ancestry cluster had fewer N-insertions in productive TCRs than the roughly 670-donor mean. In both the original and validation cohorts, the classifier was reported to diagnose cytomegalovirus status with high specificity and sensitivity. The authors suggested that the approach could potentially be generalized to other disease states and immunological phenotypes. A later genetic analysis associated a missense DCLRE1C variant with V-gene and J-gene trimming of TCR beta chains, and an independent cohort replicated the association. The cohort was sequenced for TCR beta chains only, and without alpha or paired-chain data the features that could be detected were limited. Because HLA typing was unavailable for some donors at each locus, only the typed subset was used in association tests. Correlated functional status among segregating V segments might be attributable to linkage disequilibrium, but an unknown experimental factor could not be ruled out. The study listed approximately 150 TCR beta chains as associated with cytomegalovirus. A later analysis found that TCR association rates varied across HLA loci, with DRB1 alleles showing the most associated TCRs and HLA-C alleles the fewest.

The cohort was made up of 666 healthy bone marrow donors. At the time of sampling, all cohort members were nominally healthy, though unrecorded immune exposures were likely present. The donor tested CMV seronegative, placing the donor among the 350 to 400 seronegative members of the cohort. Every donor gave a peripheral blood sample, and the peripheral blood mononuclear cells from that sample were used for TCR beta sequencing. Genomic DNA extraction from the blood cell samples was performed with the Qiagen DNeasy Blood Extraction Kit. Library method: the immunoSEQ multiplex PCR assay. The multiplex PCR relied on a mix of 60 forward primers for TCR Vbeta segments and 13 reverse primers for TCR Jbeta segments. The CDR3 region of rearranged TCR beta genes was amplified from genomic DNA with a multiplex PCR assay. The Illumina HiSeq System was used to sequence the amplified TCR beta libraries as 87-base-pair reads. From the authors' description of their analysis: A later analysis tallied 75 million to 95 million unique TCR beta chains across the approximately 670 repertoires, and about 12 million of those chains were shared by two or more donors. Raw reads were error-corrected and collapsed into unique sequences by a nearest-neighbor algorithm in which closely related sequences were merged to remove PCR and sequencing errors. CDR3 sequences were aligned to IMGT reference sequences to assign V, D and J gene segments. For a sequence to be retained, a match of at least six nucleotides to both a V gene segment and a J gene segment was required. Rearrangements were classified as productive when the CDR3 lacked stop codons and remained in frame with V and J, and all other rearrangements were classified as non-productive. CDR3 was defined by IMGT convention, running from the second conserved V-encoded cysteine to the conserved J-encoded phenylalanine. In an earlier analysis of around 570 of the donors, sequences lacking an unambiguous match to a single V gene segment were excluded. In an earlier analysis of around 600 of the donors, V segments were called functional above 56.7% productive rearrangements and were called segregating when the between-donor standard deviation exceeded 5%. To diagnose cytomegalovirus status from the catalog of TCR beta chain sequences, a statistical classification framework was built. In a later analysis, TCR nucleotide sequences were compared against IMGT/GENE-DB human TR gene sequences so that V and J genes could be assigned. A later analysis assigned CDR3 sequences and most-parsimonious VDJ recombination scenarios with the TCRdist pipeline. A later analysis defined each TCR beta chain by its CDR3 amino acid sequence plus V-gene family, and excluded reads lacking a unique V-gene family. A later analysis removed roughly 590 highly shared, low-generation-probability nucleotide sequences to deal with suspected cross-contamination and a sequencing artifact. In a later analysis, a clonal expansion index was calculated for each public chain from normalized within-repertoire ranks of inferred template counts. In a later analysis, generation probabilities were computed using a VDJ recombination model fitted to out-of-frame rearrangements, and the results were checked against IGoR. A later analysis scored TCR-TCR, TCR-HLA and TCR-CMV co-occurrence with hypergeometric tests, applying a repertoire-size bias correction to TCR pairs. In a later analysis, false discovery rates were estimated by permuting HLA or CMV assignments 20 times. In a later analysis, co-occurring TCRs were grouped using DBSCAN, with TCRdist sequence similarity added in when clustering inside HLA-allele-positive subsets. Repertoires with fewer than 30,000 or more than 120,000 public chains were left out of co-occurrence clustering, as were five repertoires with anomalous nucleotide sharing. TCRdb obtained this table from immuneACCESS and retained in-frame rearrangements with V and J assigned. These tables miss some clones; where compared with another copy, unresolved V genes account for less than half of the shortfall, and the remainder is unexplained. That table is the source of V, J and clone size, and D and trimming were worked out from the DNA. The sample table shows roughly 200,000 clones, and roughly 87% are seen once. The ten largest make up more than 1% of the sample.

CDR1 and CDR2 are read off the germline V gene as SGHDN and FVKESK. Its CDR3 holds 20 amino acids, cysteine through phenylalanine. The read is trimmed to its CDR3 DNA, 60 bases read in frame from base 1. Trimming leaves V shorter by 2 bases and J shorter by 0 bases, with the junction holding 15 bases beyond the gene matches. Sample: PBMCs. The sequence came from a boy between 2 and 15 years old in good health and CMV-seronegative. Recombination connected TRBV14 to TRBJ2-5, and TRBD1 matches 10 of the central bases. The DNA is TGTGCCAGCAGCCAACCTTCAAGGACAGGGGGTGGTTTATACCAAGAGACCCAGTACTTC. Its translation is CASSQPSRTGGGLYQETQYF. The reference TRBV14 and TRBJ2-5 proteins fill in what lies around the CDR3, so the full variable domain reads EAGVTQFPSHSVIEKGQTVTLRCDPISGHDNLYWYRRVMGKEIKFLLHFVKESKQDESGMPNNRFLAERTGGTYSTLKVQPAELEDSGVYFCASSQPSRTGGGLYQETQYFGPGTRLLVL.